One and the same sample provided the 27 T cell receptor beta chains below, sequenced in a study of tumor and adjacent non-tumor tissue in lung cancer. The template was RNA from unsorted bulk tissue. A modified ARM-PCR protocol with three rounds of nested PCR amplified TCRbeta. One entry per CDR3 protein, called by TCRdb with MiXCR from the multiplex PCR reads. This sample has some 99,000 distinct CDR3 sequences, with roughly 74% found just once. Sequencing used lung tumor tissue. The receptors shown here come from a woman in her sixties with non-small cell lung cancer.

As for this clonotype: One junction end disagrees with the germline gene, perhaps due to a read error. The V gene is TRBV4-1, the J gene TRBJ1-1; D remains ambiguous. The CDR3 totals 16 residues. In germline, CDR1 is MGHRA, CDR2 YSYEKL. The CDR3 loop is CASSQSDRRLRTETFF. Written as DNA, the CDR3 is TGCGCCAGCAGCCAATCAGATCGCAGGCTCCGAACTGAAACTTTCTTT.

This clonotype was counted a few times. A much larger clone is a single base away; this may be a read error. The rearrangement uses TRBV7-2 and TRBJ2-3, with 7 positions matching TRBD2. The CDR3 sequence is 13 residues long. In germline, CDR1 is SGHTA, CDR2 FQGNSA. CDR3 coding DNA: TGTGCCAGCATCGGGGCGGGAGTGGGTACGCAGTGTTTT. It translates to CASIGAGVGTQCF.

Concerning this clonotype itself: One junction end does not reproduce the germline sequence, and a read error may be involved. This chain uses TRBV14 with TRBJ2-7; no firm D call. CDR1 is SGHDN and CDR2 is FVKESK in the germline V gene. The CDR3 has 14 residues. The CDR3 DNA follows: TGTACCAACAGCCCCTCACGGACCTCGGCACCCGGGCACTTC. Its translation is CTNSPSRTSAPGHF.

As regards this clonotype: A junction boundary mismatches the germline segment, possibly from a read error. The rearrangement joins TRBV20-1 to TRBJ2-3; weak D call: TRBD1 (5 bases). Germline lookup yields CDR1 DFQATT and CDR2 SNEGSKA (reference sequence). The CDR3 has 14 amino acids. This CDR3 is CSARRAIKTDTQYF. Written as DNA, the CDR3 is TGCAGTGCTAGAAGGGCTATCAAGACAGATACGCAGTATTTC.

Points on this clonotype: No conserved phenylalanine or tryptophan ends this CDR3, so it is likely a read error. Because the CDR3's place on the DNA is in doubt, the DNA is left out and the CDR3 is given as listed by TCRdb. The chain uses TRBV29-1 and TRBJ1-4; TRBD1 is taken as the D call from the table, unchecked against the DNA. The CDR3 length equals 13 residues, ends included. From germline, CDR1 is SQVTM and CDR2 ANQGSEA. CDR3 in amino acids: CSVGDRGYEELFL.

On this clonotype: A much larger clone sits a single nucleotide away, making a read error possible. The chain combines TRBV10-3 with TRBJ2-7; no clear D. The V and J ends lost 1 base and 6 bases respectively, with 7 bases between them. Germline V lookup: CDR1 ENHRY, CDR2 SYGVKD. The CDR3 totals 12 residues. For the CDR3, the DNA is TGTGCCATCAGTGAGTATTCAAGCGAGCAGTACTTC. Amino acid sequence: CAISEYSSEQYF.

Notes on this clonotype: The CDR3 end shows no conserved phenylalanine or tryptophan, and so a read error is likely. No DNA is shown, since the ends of the CDR3 on it are uncertain; the CDR3 is the one TCRdb lists. This chain links TRBV20-1 with TRBJ1-1; TRBD1, as called in the table, went unchecked against the DNA. The CDR3 contains 13 residues when both ends are counted. In germline, CDR1 is DFQATT, CDR2 SNEGSKA (reference sequence). CDR3: CIAKTGGGTEALI.

The chain employs TRBV28 and TRBJ2-3, with D possibly being TRBD2 (6 bases). V lost 6 bases to trimming and J lost 14 bases, with 18 bases between them. Germline CDR1 reads MDHEN; CDR2 reads SYDVKM. The length of the CDR3 is 12 residues. The CDR3 loop reads CASSGGRRQVYF. The CDR3 nucleotides are TGTGCCAGCAGCGGGGGACGGCGTCAAGTGTATTTT. The full variable domain, completed using reference TRBV28 and TRBJ2-3, is DVKVTQSSRYLVKRTGEKVFLECVQDMDHENMFWYRQDPGLGLRLIYFSYDVKMKEKGDIPEGYSVSREKKERFSLILESASTNQTSMYLCASSGGRRQVYFGPGTRLTVL.

Of note for this clonotype: Compared with germline, one end of the junction differs, possibly owing to a read error. The genes are TRBV12-3 or TRBV12-4 and TRBJ1-2; no clear D gene. This CDR3 spans 15 amino acids. This CDR3 reads CDSCLGSGANYGYTF. The CDR3 nucleotides read TGTGACAGCTGCCTGGGAAGCGGAGCTAATTATGGCTACACCTTC.

With regard to this clonotype: This likely comes from a read error, as the CDR3 has no conserved phenylalanine or tryptophan at its end. No DNA is shown, since the ends of the CDR3 on it are uncertain; the CDR3 is the one TCRdb lists. The chain combines TRBV20-1 with TRBJ2-3; TRBD2, the table's D call, lacks a check against the DNA. The CDR3 numbers 13 amino acids, ends counted. Germline-derived CDR1 and CDR2 are DFQATT and SNEGSKA (reference sequence). The CDR3 region is CSVKAGYTDTQCL.

This clonotype has a handful of counts. With a much larger clone just one base away, this may be a read error. The V gene is TRBV12-3 or TRBV12-4, the J gene TRBJ2-3, with no clear D. CDR3 size: 13 residues. CDR3 amino acids: CASRPENTDKQYF. CDR3 nucleotides: TGTGCCAGCAGACCGGAAAACACAGATAAGCAGTATTTT.

The sample holds many counts of this clonotype. The chain couples TRBV28 to TRBJ2-7; tentatively, D is TRBD1 (5 bases). V was clipped by 7 bases and J by 5 bases, with 21 bases between them. CDR3 size: 15 residues. CDR1 is MDHEN, CDR2 SYDVKM, per germline. The CDR3, as DNA: TGTGCCAGCATCACTTTAAGGGGATTTTCCCACGAGCAGTACTTC. Encoded protein: CASITLRGFSHEQYF.

This clonotype was seen only a few times. CDR3 DNA: TGTGCCTGGAGTGTAAAGCGGCAGGGAAACACCATATATTTT. Translating gives CAWSVKRQGNTIYF. The genes are TRBV30 and TRBJ1-3; D is undetermined. The V and J ends lost 0 bases and 4 bases respectively, with 10 bases between them. The CDR3 length is 14 residues. The germline V gene encodes CDR1 GTSNPN and CDR2 SVGIG (reference sequence). Based on the CDR3 plus reference TRBV30 and TRBJ1-3, the full variable domain is SQTIHQWPATLVQPVGSPLSLECTVEGTSNPNLYWYRQAAGRGLQLLFYSVGIGQISSEVPQNLSASRPQDRQFILSSKKLLLSDSGFYLCAWSVKRQGNTIYFGEGSWLTVV.

The table lists this clonotype with a count of one. An end of the junction does not agree with germline; a read error may underlie this. J is TRBJ1-2 and V is TRBV4-3; D call uncertain. The CDR3 has 12 amino acids. Germline assignment: CDR1 LGHNA and CDR2 YSLEER. The CDR3 loop is CASSQGRDGHTF. DNA of the CDR3: TGCGCCAGCAGCCAAGGTCGCGATGGCCACACCTTC.

As concerns this clonotype: One end of the junction fails to match germline, which may point to a read error. V and J are TRBV11-2 and TRBJ2-3; D may match TRBD1 or TRBD2 (5 bases each). The germline gives CDR1 SGHAT, CDR2 FQNNGV. The CDR3 sequence is 15 residues long. The CDR3 DNA follows: TGTGCCAGCAGCAGCACCGGGACGGCCATAGATATGCAGTATTTT. This encodes CASSSTGTAIDMQYF. Full variable domain (remainder filled in from reference TRBV11-2 and TRBJ2-3): EAGVAQSPRYKIIEKRQSVAFWCNPISGHATLYWYQQILGQGPKLLIQFQNNGVVDDSQLPKDRFSAERLKGVDSTLKIQPAKLEDSAVYLCASSSTGTAIDMQYFGPGTRLTVL.

This CDR3 is CASSAGTPSYNEQFF. CDR3 DNA sequence: TGCGCCAGCAGTGCTGGGACTCCCTCCTACAATGAGCAGTTCTTC. The rearrangement links TRBV10-2 to TRBJ2-1, with D perhaps matching TRBD2 (6 bases). CDR3 length: 15 amino acids. Trimming left V 4 bases short and J 0 bases short, with 10 bases between. Germline lookup yields CDR1 WSHSY and CDR2 SAAADI.

This clonotype was recorded once. This rearrangement joins TRBV7-8 to TRBJ2-1; 7 nucleotides align to TRBD1. The CDR3 extends over 15 amino acids. Germline V lookup: CDR1 SGHVS, CDR2 FQNEAQ. With 2 bases clipped from V and 16 bases from J, the junction kept 17 bases outside the gene matches. In DNA, the CDR3 is TGTGCCAGCAGCTTATTCGGCAGGGGGTTTAATGAGGACTTCTTC. It codes for CASSLFGRGFNEDFF.

There are a few counts of this clonotype. The J gene is TRBJ2-7, the V gene TRBV28; D remains unclear. In germline, CDR1 is MDHEN, CDR2 SYDVKM. V gave up 5 bases and J gave up 5 bases, with 13 bases separating them. CDR3 length: 13 residues. This chain's CDR3 is CASSGTDRHEQYF. The CDR3 nucleotides read TGTGCCAGCAGTGGCACGGATAGGCACGAGCAGTACTTC.

As for this clonotype: With a much larger clone just one base away, this may be a read error. V usage is TRBV6-2 or TRBV6-3 and J usage is TRBJ1-6; no firm D call. The CDR3 has 14 amino acids. Looked up from germline, CDR1 is MNHEY and CDR2 is SVGEGT. The CDR3 loop is CASVKGSGNSPVHF. The CDR3 DNA follows: TGTGCCAGCGTCAAGGGATCGGGTAATTCACCCGTCCACTTT.

This clonotype was seen at least ten times. This chain uses TRBV24-1 with TRBJ1-2; TRBD1 agrees at 9 bases. Germline loops: CDR1 KGHDR, CDR2 SFDVKD. This CDR3 has 17 amino acids. V lost 2 bases, J lost 5 bases, and 11 bases stayed unmatched. The CDR3 region has the DNA TGTGCCACCAGTGATTCAACAGGGGGCGGGATTGGTTATGGCTACACCTTC. The encoded protein is CATSDSTGGGIGYGYTF.

Comments on this clonotype: A much larger clone lies one base from this, so it may be a read error. The chain recombines TRBV12-3 or TRBV12-4 with TRBJ1-5; weak D call: TRBD1 (5 bases). V lost 5 bases and J lost 4, with 15 bases in between. CDR3 length: 15 residues. CDR3: CASSAAWGVNQPQHF. The CDR3 DNA follows: TGTGCCAGCAGTGCCGCCTGGGGGGTGAATCAGCCCCAGCATTTT.

About this clonotype itself: The junction departs from germline at one end; a sequencing error may be responsible. CDR3 loop: CASISSDRVAYSNQLQHF. The DNA for the CDR3 is TGTGCCAGCATATCCTCGGACAGGGTGGCGTATAGCAATCAGCTCCAGCATTTT. This chain links TRBV28 with TRBJ1-5; TRBD1 matches 8 bases. The CDR3 is made up of 18 amino acids. Germline V lookup: CDR1 MDHEN, CDR2 SYDVKM.

This clonotype occurred once. One base away lies a much larger clone, so this may be a sequencing read error. This chain links TRBV29-1 with TRBJ2-3; tentatively, D is TRBD1 (6 bases). CDR1 and CDR2 (germline): SQVTM, ANQGSEA. There are 15 residues in the CDR3. In DNA, the CDR3 is TGCAGCGTGGGGGCGGCGGGCATGGGCACAGATACGCTGTATTTT. This gives the protein CSVGAAGMGTDTLYF.

V is TRBV11-2 and J is TRBJ1-1; D not resolved. The germline V gene has CDR1 SGHAT and CDR2 FQNNGV. The CDR3 runs to 14 residues. Trimming pared 8 bases from V and 2 bases from J, leaving 15 bases between. CDR3 sequence reads: CASSLTRGNTEAFF. The CDR3 nucleotides read TGTGCCAGCTCCTTAACGCGGGGAAACACTGAAGCTTTCTTT. The full variable domain, with the rest looked up from reference TRBV11-2 and TRBJ1-1, is EAGVAQSPRYKIIEKRQSVAFWCNPISGHATLYWYQQILGQGPKLLIQFQNNGVVDDSQLPKDRFSAERLKGVDSTLKIQPAKLEDSAVYLCASSLTRGNTEAFFGQGTRLTVV.

V gene TRBV20-1 combines with J gene TRBJ2-1, with D possibly called TRBD1 or TRBD2 (5 bases each). The CDR3 sequence is 15 residues long. Germline V gives CDR1 DFQATT, CDR2 SNEGSKA (reference sequence). Trimming took 4 bases from V and 8 from J, leaving 21 bases between them. The CDR3 sequence is CSATTPGLGEHEQFF. The CDR3 DNA follows: TGCAGTGCTACGACCCCGGGATTAGGGGAGCATGAGCAGTTCTTC.

As regards this clonotype: A read error may account for a junction end that differs from germline. The chain combines TRBV11-3 with TRBJ2-1; TRBD2 matches 7 bases. The CDR3 is 15 residues long. Looked up from germline, CDR1 is SGHNT and CDR2 is YENEEA. This chain's CDR3 is CTSILGGGSYNEQFF. The DNA for the CDR3 is TGTACCAGCATCTTAGGCGGGGGCTCCTACAATGAGCAGTTCTTC.

Turning to this clonotype: A much larger clonotype is one base distant, so this may be a read error. This sequence joins TRBV6-2 or TRBV6-3 and TRBJ2-7; 9 bases are a match to TRBD1. The CDR3 runs to 16 residues. Germline V gene data show CDR1 as MNHEY and CDR2 as SVGEGT. The CDR3 loop is CASTIPSTGGAYEPYF. The CDR3 DNA reads TGTGCCAGCACCATACCCTCGACAGGGGGTGCCTACGAGCCGTACTTC.